The source of this T cell receptor beta chain is a study of PD-1 blockade in classical Hodgkin lymphoma. Regarding the study as a whole: Whoever responded completely had baseline diversity much like that seen in newly diagnosed patients. Individuals who commenced nivolumab within less than 1 year of ASCT were excluded. CD4+ but not CD8+ TCR diversity rose significantly by C4D1.

Details on this clone: Its antigen remains unknown.

Here immunoSEQ multiplex PCR was the method, and the copy in TCRdb shows in-frame clones only, minus some. The data contain roughly 61,000 clones, approximately 90% of them singletons. There was relapse after autologous stem cell transplantation in every patient, and there was variation in brentuximab vedotin exposure. The study recorded best responses of complete response, partial response or progressive disease. This TCR was recovered from a human donor with classical Hodgkin lymphoma. This specimen consisted of peripheral blood mononuclear cells (PBMCs), obtained before the second cycle of nivolumab.

CDR3 region: CASSLGGATGELFF. The CDR3 coding sequence is TGTGCCAGCAGCCTCGGGGGAGCCACCGGGGAGCTGTTTTTT. The chain couples TRBV7-3 to TRBJ2-2; TRBD2 might be the D (6 bases). Germline CDR1 reads SGHTA; CDR2 reads FQGTGA. V gave up 5 bases and J gave up 4 bases, with 11 bases separating them. The CDR3 sequence is 14 residues long.